The T cell receptor beta chain under discussion was sequenced for a study of patients and donors after allogeneic stem cell transplantation. This CDR3 is 15 amino acids long. Germline assignment: CDR1 KGHSH and CDR2 LQKENI. V dropped 4 bases and J dropped 4 bases, with 13 bases sitting between them. Using its own MiXCR run on the RT-PCR reads, TCRdb lists one record per CDR3 protein. Among around 240,000 distinct CDR3 sequences listed, less than 15% were seen once. This sequence originates from a human donor who was either an allogeneic HSCT recipient or a stem cell or donor lymphocyte infusion donor (not recorded which). It is not recorded whose cells these are; they may come from a transplant donor. Specimen: blood, either unsorted or a sorted T cell fraction (not recorded which). V usage is TRBV18 and J usage is TRBJ2-2; no clear D. Here the CDR3 reads CASSQAERVTGELFF. CDR3 coding DNA: TGTGCCAGCTCACAGGCGGAGCGAGTCACCGGGGAGCTGTTTTTT.